Listed here are 18 T cell receptor beta chains from one sample, sequenced in a study of shared clonotypes between healthy human individuals. The assay was immunoSEQ multiplex PCR, and TCRdb's table has in-frame clones only and misses some. The table lists 2 million to 2.5 million clones, 80% to 95% of them singletons, with 0.37% in the top ten. The sample comprised naive CD4+ T cells from PBMCs. Sample subset: CD45RA+ positively selected. The receptor source for this set is a man aged 18-30 years in good health. Some clones in this sample may be carry-over from other donors' samples.

This chain uses TRBV5-1 with TRBJ2-1; 13 bases line up with TRBD2. Looked up from germline, CDR1 is SGHRS and CDR2 is YFSETQ. The CDR3 spans 17 residues. V was clipped by 4 bases and J by 6 bases; unmatched bases: 10. The CDR3 region is CASSLRSGLAGLNEQFF. CDR3 nucleotides: TGCGCCAGCAGCCTACGATCGGGACTAGCGGGACTCAATGAGCAGTTCTTC.

CDR3 DNA sequence: TGTGCCAGCAGACCACAGGGGAGGGAGACCCAGTACTTC. Encoded protein: CASRPQGRETQYF. The gene calls are TRBV6-6 and TRBJ2-5, with a weak D call TRBD1 (7 bases). Germline loops: CDR1 MNHNY, CDR2 SVGAGI (reference sequence). The CDR3 runs to 13 residues. V was trimmed by 6 bases and J by 5 bases, leaving 13 bases between them.

This chain links TRBV7-9 with TRBJ1-4, with a weak D call TRBD1 (6 bases). The CDR3 runs to 16 residues. V was shortened by 1 base and J by 4 bases, with 13 bases between the two germline ends. CDR1 is SEHNR, CDR2 FQNEAQ, per germline (reference sequence). Here the CDR3 DNA reads TGTGCCAGCAGCTTAGTGATCGGACAGCTTAATGAAAAACTGTTTTTT. This encodes CASSLVIGQLNEKLFF.

The gene calls are TRBV5-6 and TRBJ2-7, with 9 bases that match TRBD1. Germline loops: CDR1 SGHDT, CDR2 YYEEEE. The CDR3 sequence is 17 residues long. J lost 7 bases, V lost 4 bases, and 18 bases had no gene match. The CDR3 protein is CASSHQRHGGQGQEQYF. The CDR3 DNA follows: TGTGCCAGCAGCCATCAACGCCACGGGGGACAGGGTCAAGAGCAGTACTTC. The full variable domain, with the rest looked up from reference TRBV5-6 and TRBJ2-7, is DAGVTQSPTHLIKTRGQQVTLRCSPKSGHDTVSWYQQALGQGPQFIFQYYEEEERQRGNFPDRFSGHQFPNYSSELNVNALLLGDSALYLCASSHQRHGGQGQEQYFGPGTRLTVT.

The chain employs TRBV9 and TRBJ2-2; D ambiguous. Between the trimmed V and J ends, which lost 0 bases and 5 bases, there was a span of 20 bases. The CDR3 is 18 residues long. Germline V gene lookup returns CDR1 SGDLS and CDR2 YYNGEE. The CDR3 sequence: CASSVATGPLSGTGELFF. CDR3 coding DNA: TGTGCCAGCAGCGTAGCTACCGGACCACTTAGTGGGACCGGGGAGCTGTTTTTT.

The chain has TRBV11-1 and TRBJ2-1, with D perhaps given as TRBD1 or TRBD2 (5 bases each). Germline loops: CDR1 SGHAT, CDR2 FQDESV (reference sequence). The CDR3 is 16 amino acids. Deletions cut 8 bases from V and 2 bases from J, with 19 bases between. CDR3 DNA: TGTGCCAGCTCCCGTCCCGGGACCACTACCTACAATGAGCAGTTCTTC. Translation gives CASSRPGTTTYNEQFF.

This clone was picked up a small number of times. The sample carries other DNA sequences with the same CDR3. The chain combines TRBV27 with TRBJ2-2; 7 bases map to TRBD2. Trimming removed 2 bases from V and 2 bases from J; junction bases left unmatched: 5. CDR3 length: 16 amino acids. The germline gives CDR1 MNHEY, CDR2 SMNVEV (reference sequence). The CDR3 protein is CASSLRLADNTGELFF. The CDR3 DNA is TGTGCCAGCAGTTTAAGACTAGCAGACAACACCGGGGAGCTGTTTTTT.

The chain is built from TRBV11-2 and TRBJ2-2; maybe TRBD2 (6 bases). Germline values: CDR1 SGHAT, CDR2 FQNNGV. This CDR3 contains 16 residues. The V end was cut by 1 base, the J end by 0 bases, with 9 bases between. The CDR3 nucleotides read TGTGCCAGCAGCTTAGGGCGGGGCACGAACACCGGGGAGCTGTTTTTT. This encodes CASSLGRGTNTGELFF. The variable domain in full, completed from reference TRBV11-2 and TRBJ2-2, reads EAGVAQSPRYKIIEKRQSVAFWCNPISGHATLYWYQQILGQGPKLLIQFQNNGVVDDSQLPKDRFSAERLKGVDSTLKIQPAKLEDSAVYLCASSLGRGTNTGELFFGEGSRLTVL.

This clone has more than one count but fewer than ten. V and J are TRBV7-9 and TRBJ2-3; D perhaps matches TRBD2 (5 bases). The germline gives CDR1 SEHNR, CDR2 FQNEAQ (reference sequence). The CDR3 has 15 residues. The germline V and J ends were trimmed by 1 base and 4 bases, with 12 bases remaining between them. CDR3 in amino acids: CASSLVSRVADTQYF. In DNA form, the CDR3 reads TGTGCCAGCAGCTTAGTATCGCGGGTGGCAGATACGCAGTATTTT.

V usage is TRBV28 and J usage is TRBJ2-3, with 7 bases that match TRBD2. The germline gives CDR1 MDHEN, CDR2 SYDVKM. Losses at the gene ends were 2 bases for V and 6 bases for J; bases not matched to a gene: 8. The CDR3 is 15 residues long. The DNA of the CDR3 is TGTGCCAGCAGTTTACGCGGGAGCCCCCTCGATACGCAGTATTTT. This codes for CASSLRGSPLDTQYF. The whole variable domain, filled in from reference TRBV28 and TRBJ2-3, reads DVKVTQSSRYLVKRTGEKVFLECVQDMDHENMFWYRQDPGLGLRLIYFSYDVKMKEKGDIPEGYSVSREKKERFSLILESASTNQTSMYLCASSLRGSPLDTQYFGPGTRLTVL.

The genes are TRBV28 and TRBJ2-3, with D perhaps TRBD1 (6 bases). CDR3 length: 12 amino acids. V dropped 2 bases and J dropped 15 bases, with 15 bases sitting between them. Per germline, CDR1 MDHEN and CDR2 SYDVKM. The CDR3 here is CASSLVGTRAYF. The CDR3 DNA reads as TGTGCCAGCAGTTTAGTAGGGACACGGGCTTATTTT.

J is TRBJ1-4 and V is TRBV25-1; no firm D call. In germline, CDR1 is MGHDK, CDR2 SYGVNS. The CDR3 extends over 13 amino acids. The germline V and J ends were trimmed by 6 bases and 8 bases, with 13 bases remaining between them. This CDR3 is CASRRAGNEKLFF. The DNA of the CDR3 is TGTGCCAGCAGGAGGGCTGGGAACGAAAAACTGTTTTTT. Full variable domain (missing parts from reference TRBV25-1 and TRBJ1-4): EADIYQTPRYLVIGTGKKITLECSQTMGHDKMYWYQQDPGMELHLIHYSYGVNSTEKGDLSSESTVSRIRTEHFPLTLESARPSHTSQYLCASRRAGNEKLFFGSGTQLSVL.

The CDR3 spells CASRGAGNTEAFF. Here the CDR3 DNA reads TGTGCCAGCAGAGGGGCGGGAAACACTGAAGCTTTCTTT. This chain connects TRBV5-8 to TRBJ1-1, with a possible D match to TRBD1 (5 bases). CDR1 and CDR2 (germline): SGHTS, YDEGEE. CDR3 length: 13 amino acids. V was shortened by 5 bases and J by 2 bases, with 10 bases between the two germline ends.

The rearrangement joins TRBV5-1 to TRBJ1-2; D not resolved. This CDR3 comprises 15 residues. Germline-derived CDR1 and CDR2 are SGHRS and YFSETQ. V was trimmed by 0 bases and J by 4 bases, leaving 13 bases between them. CDR3: CASSLDEGNGYGYTF. In DNA form, the CDR3 reads TGCGCCAGCAGCTTGGATGAGGGAAACGGCTATGGCTACACCTTC. The full variable domain, with the rest looked up from reference TRBV5-1 and TRBJ1-2, is KAGVTQTPRYLIKTRGQQVTLSCSPISGHRSVSWYQQTPGQGLQFLFEYFSETQRNKGNFPGRFSGRQFSNSRSEMNVSTLELGDSALYLCASSLDEGNGYGYTFGSGTRLTVV.

The chain carries TRBV4-2 and TRBJ2-1; TRBD2 agrees at 14 bases. CDR1 and CDR2 (germline): LGHNA, YNFKEQ. J was trimmed by 8 bases and V by 2 bases; bases with no gene match: 8. The CDR3 totals 17 residues. The CDR3 coding sequence is TGTGCCAGCAGCCAAACCGGGACTAGCGGGAGTAGCGATGAGCAGTTCTTC. Protein product: CASSQTGTSGSSDEQFF.

The rearrangement links TRBV7-6 to TRBJ2-3, with D tentatively TRBD1 (5 bases). The germline V gene encodes CDR1 SGHVS and CDR2 FNYEAQ. This CDR3 contains 13 residues. V lost 5 bases and J 14 bases, leaving 20 bases between the germline ends. The CDR3 bases are TGTGCCAGCAGCCCCATAGGGGTGGCGCTTTCGTATTTT. This sequence encodes CASSPIGVALSYF.

The V call is TRBV18, the J call TRBJ2-1; D ambiguous. This CDR3 is 16 amino acids long. The germline CDR1 and CDR2 sequences are KGHSH and LQKENI. The V end was cut by 3 bases, the J end by 2 bases, with 14 bases between. CDR3 nucleotide sequence: TGTGCCAGCTCACCGTCCGCAGGAGCTGCCTACAATGAGCAGTTCTTC. Translation gives CASSPSAGAAYNEQFF.

The V call is TRBV9, the J call TRBJ1-1; D not certain. The ends were cut back, 4 bases at V and 5 bases at J, with 12 bases in the middle. The CDR3 sequence is 13 residues long. CDR1 is SGDLS and CDR2 is YYNGEE in the germline V gene. The CDR3, as DNA: TGTGCCAGCAGCCCGTCAACTCAAACTGAAGCTTTCTTT. Protein: CASSPSTQTEAFF.